The rows below give T cell receptor beta chains drawn from one sample of a study of T cell repertoires in aging, cancer and after chemotherapy. Using its own MiXCR run on the multiplex PCR reads, TCRdb lists one record per CDR3 protein. The sample shows more than 2,000 distinct CDR3 sequences, 25% to 35% of them seen only once. The sample comprised blood. These receptors were collected from a human donor with a solid tumor. CDR3s include the opening cysteine and the closing phenylalanine or tryptophan. A D gene is named only where the DNA matches it firmly. Rows may omit the clone size; those that give it use once, few, many or a size class.

cdr3_nt cdr3_aa j_call v_call d_call clone_size
TGTGCCAGCAGTTTTAAGGGGGCTCGGTACGAGCAGTACTTC CASSFKGARYEQYF TRBJ2-7 TRBV7-9 TRBD1 NA
TGCAGTGCTTTTCCGGGACAGGGCCACACAGATACGCAGTATTTT CSAFPGQGHTDTQYF TRBJ2-3 TRBV20-1 TRBD1 NA
TGTGCCAGCAGCTTATCTGCTAGCGGAGGTGGGGCCAAAAACATTCAGTACTTC CASSLSASGGGAKNIQYF TRBJ2-4 TRBV11-3 TRBD2 NA
TGTGCCAGCAGCTCGGCCCATACGAGCTCCTACAATGAGCAGTTCTTC CASSSAHTSSYNEQFF TRBJ2-1 TRBV7-2 NA NA
TGTGCCAGCTCACAGGGCCGCGGGGAGCTGTTTTTT CASSQGRGELFF TRBJ2-2 TRBV18 NA NA
TGTGCCACCAGTGCCGGACAGGGGGAGGCTTTCTTT CATSAGQGEAFF TRBJ1-1 TRBV24-1 TRBD1 few
TGTGCCAGCAGCCCCGGAGGCGGGGATACGCAGTATTTT CASSPGGGDTQYF TRBJ2-3 TRBV11-1 NA large
TGTGCCACCAGCAGATCCAAGACCGCCGCTAGCGGGGGTGATGAGCAGTTCTTC CATSRSKTAASGGDEQFF TRBJ2-1 TRBV15 TRBD2 medium-sized
TGTGCCAGCTCACTCACAGGGGTCAACACTGAAGCTTTCTTT CASSLTGVNTEAFF TRBJ1-1 TRBV18 TRBD1 few
TGTGCCAGCAGAGTACTAGTTCGGTCAGATACGCAGTATTTT CASRVLVRSDTQYF TRBJ2-3 TRBV12-3/TRBV12-4 NA medium-sized
TGTGCCAGCAGTAAAGAAGGAGGGACCGGCAATCAGCCCCAGCATTTT CASSKEGGTGNQPQHF TRBJ1-5 TRBV6-1 NA NA
TGCGCCAGCAGCTTACCTCCAGGGAACAATGAGCAGTTCTTC CASSLPPGNNEQFF TRBJ2-1 TRBV5-1 NA few
TGCGCCAGCAGCCAAGATCGGGGAGGGGGTGCGGAAAAACTGTTTTTT CASSQDRGGGAEKLFF TRBJ1-4 TRBV4-3 NA NA
TGTGCCAGCAGCCCCCCCGACAGGGGTAACACCGGGGAGCTGTTTTTT CASSPPDRGNTGELFF TRBJ2-2 TRBV4-3 TRBD1 NA
TGTGCCAGCAGTCGACAGGGAGGCCAAGAGACCCAGTACTTC CASSRQGGQETQYF TRBJ2-5 TRBV7-2 NA medium-sized
TGTGCCAGCAGCACCGACGGAGCCACCTACGAGCAGTACTTC CASSTDGATYEQYF TRBJ2-7 TRBV6-2/TRBV6-3 NA medium-sized
TGTGCCAGCAGTTGGGCAGTGAACACTGAAGCTTTCTTT CASSWAVNTEAFF TRBJ1-1 TRBV27 NA NA
TGTGCCTGGTCCGCAGCCAAAAACATTCAGTACTTC CAWSAAKNIQYF TRBJ2-4 TRBV30 NA few
TGCAGCGCGGCTACCGGACAGGGGGCCCACGAGCAGTACTTC CSAATGQGAHEQYF TRBJ2-7 TRBV29-1 TRBD1 large
TGTGCCAGCAGCTCCATGGGACAGGGGGCAAATGAGCAGTTCTTC CASSSMGQGANEQFF TRBJ2-1 TRBV7-2 TRBD1 NA
TGCACCAGCAGTGATCATCCGGGACTAGCGGGAGAGACCCAGTACTTC CTSSDHPGLAGETQYF TRBJ2-5 TRBV10-1 TRBD2 NA
TGTGCCAGCAGCGGTGGACAGGACAATCAGCCCCAGCATTTT CASSGGQDNQPQHF TRBJ1-5 TRBV27 TRBD1 few
TGTGCCAGCAGCTTAACTAGCGGGAGTAGCAATGAGCAGTTCTTC CASSLTSGSSNEQFF TRBJ2-1 TRBV7-9 TRBD2 medium-sized
TGTGCTAGTAGTTGGGCGGGGGCCTACACCGGGGAGCTGTTTTTT CASSWAGAYTGELFF TRBJ2-2 TRBV19 NA NA